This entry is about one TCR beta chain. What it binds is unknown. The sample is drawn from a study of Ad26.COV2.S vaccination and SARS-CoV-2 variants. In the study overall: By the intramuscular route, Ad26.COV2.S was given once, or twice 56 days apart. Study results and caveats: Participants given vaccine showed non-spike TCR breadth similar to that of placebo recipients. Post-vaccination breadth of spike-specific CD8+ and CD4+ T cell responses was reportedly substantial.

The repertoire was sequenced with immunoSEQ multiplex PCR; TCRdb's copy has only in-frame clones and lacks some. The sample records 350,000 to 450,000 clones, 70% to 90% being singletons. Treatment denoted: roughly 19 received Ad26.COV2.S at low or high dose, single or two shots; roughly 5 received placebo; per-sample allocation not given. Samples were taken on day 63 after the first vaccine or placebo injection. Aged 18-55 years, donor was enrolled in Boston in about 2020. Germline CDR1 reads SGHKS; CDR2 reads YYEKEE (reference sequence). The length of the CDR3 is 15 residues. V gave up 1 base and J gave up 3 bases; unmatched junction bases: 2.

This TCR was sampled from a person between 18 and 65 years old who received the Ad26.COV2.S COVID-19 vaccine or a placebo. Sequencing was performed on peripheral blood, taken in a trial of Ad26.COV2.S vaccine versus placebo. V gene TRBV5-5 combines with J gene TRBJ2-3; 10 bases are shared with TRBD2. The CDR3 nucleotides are TGTGCCAGCAGCTTGACTAGCGGGATAACAGATACGCAGTATTTT. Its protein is CASSLTSGITDTQYF.